Following are 26 T cell receptor beta chains from one sample sequenced in a study of T cell changes during pregnancy in multiple sclerosis. Sequencing used immunoSEQ multiplex PCR; TCRdb keeps in-frame clones, though not all of them. The sample carries 78,000 or so clones, 92% recorded once. Sequencing was performed on peripheral blood, taken before pregnancy. All receptors come from a female donor with multiple sclerosis, enrolled in a pregnancy study.

The chain is built from TRBV9 and TRBJ2-1; 7 nucleotides agree with TRBD2. CDR1 and CDR2 (germline): SGDLS, YYNGEE. There are 16 residues in the CDR3. J lost 6 bases, V lost 0 bases, and 9 bases had no gene match. The CDR3 sequence is CASSVELRGNPNEQFF. The CDR3 DNA reads TGTGCCAGCAGCGTAGAGTTGCGGGGGAACCCCAATGAGCAGTTCTTC.

This chain connects TRBV9 to TRBJ1-5; no reliable D call. Between the trimmed V and J ends, which lost 3 bases and 1 base, there was a span of 11 bases. This CDR3 contains 15 residues. The germline gives CDR1 SGDLS, CDR2 YYNGEE. In DNA form, the CDR3 reads TGTGCCAGCAGCGGGGGTAGAGGGAGCAATCAGCCCCAGCATTTT. It translates to CASSGGRGSNQPQHF.

The gene calls are TRBV4-2 and TRBJ2-3, with D perhaps matching TRBD2 (5 bases). Germline CDR1 is LGHNA and CDR2 is YNFKEQ. This CDR3 spans 16 amino acids. The V end lost 4 bases, the J end lost 0 bases, and 14 bases lay between the germline ends. CDR3 nucleotides: TGTGCCAGCAGCCTAGGGATAAGCGGTAGCACAGATACGCAGTATTTT. Its protein is CASSLGISGSTDTQYF.

The CDR3 nucleotides read TGCGCCAGCAGCTCCGCCGTAGCGGGAGGGCGGGAGCAGTACTTC. Protein sequence: CASSSAVAGGREQYF. This sequence joins TRBV5-1 and TRBJ2-7; 11 bases agree with TRBD2. The CDR3 loop spans 15 amino acids. Germline loops: CDR1 SGHRS, CDR2 YFSETQ. V gave up 3 bases and J gave up 7 bases; unmatched junction bases: 9.

V gene TRBV19 combines with J gene TRBJ2-1; D unclear. With 7 bases removed from V and 8 bases from J, the gap between germline ends came to 9 bases. The CDR3 is made up of 11 amino acids. The V gene's germline CDR1 is LNHDA and CDR2 SQIVND (reference sequence). CDR3 region: CASTQRDEQFF. The CDR3 DNA reads as TGTGCCAGTACCCAACGGGATGAGCAGTTCTTC.

The chain has TRBV5-1 and TRBJ2-7, with 10 bases matching TRBD2. Germline V lookup: CDR1 SGHRS, CDR2 YFSETQ. The V segment lost 1 base and the J segment 5 bases; nucleotides outside the gene matches: 9. This CDR3 region has 16 residues. The CDR3: CASSLIAGGRAHEQYF. The CDR3 coding sequence is TGCGCCAGCAGCTTGATAGCGGGAGGCCGGGCCCACGAGCAGTACTTC.

The V call is TRBV11-2, the J call TRBJ2-1; 7 nucleotides line up with TRBD2. In germline, CDR1 is SGHAT, CDR2 FQNNGV. The CDR3 runs 15 residues. V was pared by 0 bases and J by 5 bases, with 4 bases of the junction left unmatched. CDR3 sequence: CASSLDAGADNEQFF. Here the CDR3 DNA reads TGTGCCAGCAGCTTAGATGCGGGAGCGGACAATGAGCAGTTCTTC.

This clone has a single count. The chain carries TRBV7-6 and TRBJ2-3; 9 bases agree with TRBD2. Looked up from germline, CDR1 is SGHVS and CDR2 is FNYEAQ. CDR3 length equals 16 residues. The V and J ends lost 0 bases and 4 bases, in that order; junction bases with no gene match: 5. CDR3 protein: CASSLAGGLAPDTQYF. DNA of the CDR3: TGTGCCAGCAGCTTAGCGGGGGGACTAGCCCCAGATACGCAGTATTTT.

The chain carries TRBV6-5 and TRBJ1-2, with TRBD1 matching 7 bases. CDR3 length: 14 amino acids. J was trimmed by 6 bases and V by 3 bases; bases with no gene match: 7. CDR1 and CDR2 (germline): MNHEY, SVGAGI. CDR3 nucleotide sequence: TGTGCCAGCAGTTATACGACAGGGTTGGATGGCTACACCTTC. It is translated as CASSYTTGLDGYTF.

The V gene is TRBV19, the J gene TRBJ1-2; the match to TRBD1 covers 8 bases. The CDR3 has 16 residues. Germline CDR1 and CDR2: LNHDA and SQIVND (reference sequence). Unmatched junction bases numbered 13, after V lost 4 bases and J lost 6 bases. The CDR3: CASSTYGTGIMHGYTF. DNA of the CDR3: TGTGCCAGTAGTACCTACGGGACAGGAATTATGCATGGCTACACCTTC.

This chain uses TRBV6-1 with TRBJ1-2; 7 nucleotides line up with TRBD1. CDR1 MNHNS and CDR2 SASEGT come from the germline V gene. The V gene end was trimmed by 4 bases and the J gene end by 3 bases; junction bases not matched to a gene: 5. The CDR3 has 14 residues. The CDR3 spells CASSARQGHYGYTF. The CDR3 DNA is TGTGCCAGCAGTGCCCGACAGGGACACTATGGCTACACCTTC.

The J gene is TRBJ2-2, the V gene TRBV2, with D unclear. Trimming removed 6 bases from V and 1 base from J, with 9 bases in between. The CDR3 runs 14 residues. Germline CDR1 reads SNHLY; CDR2 reads FYNNEI. For the CDR3, the DNA is TGTGCCAGCAGGACAATTCAGAACACCGGGGAGCTGTTTTTT. Its protein is CASRTIQNTGELFF.

J is TRBJ1-2 and V is TRBV7-8, with 7 bases aligning to TRBD1. The trim removed 1 base at V and 2 bases at J, leaving 1 base unmatched. The CDR3 is 14 residues long. The germline V gene has CDR1 SGHVS and CDR2 FQNEAQ. The CDR3 protein is CASSLDRGNYGYTF. As DNA, the CDR3 is TGTGCCAGCAGCTTAGACAGGGGCAACTATGGCTACACCTTC.

CDR3 nucleotide sequence: TGTGCCAGCAGCTTTCCCGGGACAGGCGATGGCTACACCTTC. This gives the protein CASSFPGTGDGYTF. The rearrangement links TRBV7-9 to TRBJ1-2; 8 nucleotides match TRBD1. Per germline, CDR1 SEHNR and CDR2 FQNEAQ (reference sequence). The CDR3 has 14 amino acids. Trimming at V came to 3 bases and at J to 6 bases, leaving 6 bases not matched to a gene.

The chain joins TRBV6-5 to TRBJ2-1, with 10 nucleotides matching TRBD2. The CDR3 is made up of 15 amino acids. V shed 2 bases and J 10 bases; nucleotides not matched to a gene: 8. Germline V gene lookup returns CDR1 MNHEY and CDR2 SVGAGI. The CDR3 is CASSYASGGGQEQFF. The CDR3 DNA reads TGTGCCAGCAGTTACGCGAGCGGGGGGGGGCAAGAGCAGTTCTTC.

There are many counts of this clone. V usage is TRBV6-6 and J usage is TRBJ2-7, with 7 bases that match TRBD1. The germline CDR1 and CDR2 sequences are MNHNY and SVGAGI (reference sequence). CDR3 length equals 14 residues. Trimming took 5 bases from V and 0 from J; bases not matched to a gene: 4. As DNA, the CDR3 is TGTGCCAGCAGTGCCGGGACAGCCTCCTACGAGCAGTACTTC. It is translated as CASSAGTASYEQYF.

This sequence joins TRBV6-6 and TRBJ2-7; D is unclear. Germline CDR1 and CDR2: MNHNY and SVGAGI (reference sequence). The CDR3 spans 13 residues. Trimming left V 1 base short and J 6 bases short, with 10 bases between. The CDR3 reads CASSYFPGFEQYF. The CDR3, as DNA: TGTGCCAGCAGTTACTTTCCAGGATTCGAGCAGTACTTC.

The CDR3 protein is CASSAISNQPQHF. As DNA, the CDR3 is TGTGCCAGCAGTGCTATCTCCAATCAGCCCCAGCATTTT. The rearrangement links TRBV6-6 to TRBJ1-5; the D is unclear. The germline V gene has CDR1 MNHNY and CDR2 SVGAGI (reference sequence). The CDR3 is 13 amino acids. Trimming took 5 bases from V and 3 from J, leaving 8 bases between them.

The V gene is TRBV27, the J gene TRBJ2-7; 8 nucleotides match TRBD2. The CDR3 runs to 15 residues. V lost 4 bases to trimming and J lost 6 bases; unmatched junction nucleotides: 11. Germline assignment: CDR1 MNHEY and CDR2 SMNVEV (reference sequence). CDR3 nucleotide sequence: TGTGCCAGCAGTTCCGCCGGGACTAGAAATGCCGAGCAGTACTTC. The encoded protein is CASSSAGTRNAEQYF.

The J gene is TRBJ1-6, the V gene TRBV10-1, with D possibly TRBD1 on 5 matching bases. The CDR3 runs 18 residues. V lost 5 bases and J 8 bases, leaving 25 bases between the germline ends. Germline CDR1 and CDR2: WNHNN and SYGVQD (reference sequence). The CDR3 nucleotides are TGCGCCAGCAGTCCGACAGCCCGGACATCCTGCGGCGATTCACCCCTCCACTTT. Its translation is CASSPTARTSCGDSPLHF.

The chain couples TRBV6-1 to TRBJ1-2, with TRBD1 matching 8 bases. J was trimmed by 5 bases and V by 3 bases; bases with no gene match: 5. CDR1 and CDR2 from the germline V gene are MNHNS and SASEGT. The CDR3 runs 14 residues. The CDR3 coding sequence is TGTGCCAGCAGTGAGACAGGGGAAGGGTATGGCTACACCTTC. Protein: CASSETGEGYGYTF.

The CDR3 region has the DNA TGCAGCGTTGAAGATGAAGCGGGAGGCATCTACTGGGAGACCCAGTACTTC. This translates into CSVEDEAGGIYWETQYF. The gene calls are TRBV29-1 and TRBJ2-5, with 9 positions matching TRBD2. With V trimmed by 0 bases and J by 5 bases, 13 bases remained unmatched. Germline CDR1 reads SQVTM; CDR2 reads ANQGSEA. The CDR3 is 17 residues long.

The rearrangement uses TRBV28 and TRBJ2-1; TRBD2 matches at 11 bases. V lost 7 bases, J lost 7 bases, and 6 bases stayed unmatched. Germline loops: CDR1 MDHEN, CDR2 SYDVKM. The CDR3 spans 14 residues. DNA for the CDR3: TGTGCCAGCAAAACTAGCGGGGGTAAGAATGAGCAGTTCTTC. Amino acid sequence: CASKTSGGKNEQFF.

This chain uses TRBV29-1 with TRBJ2-7; D gene ambiguous. The ends were cut back, 0 bases at V and 6 bases at J, with 12 bases in the middle. This CDR3 region has 13 residues. Germline assignment: CDR1 SQVTM and CDR2 ANQGSEA. The CDR3 nucleotides read TGCAGCGTTGAAGATCCTCAGTTTGGCGAGCAGTACTTC. Translating it yields CSVEDPQFGEQYF.

The chain recombines TRBV2 with TRBJ1-1, with a tentative D call TRBD1 (5 bases). The CDR3 loop spans 16 amino acids. Per germline, CDR1 SNHLY and CDR2 FYNNEI. Trimming took 3 bases from V and 0 from J, leaving 14 bases between them. In DNA, the CDR3 is TGTGCCAGCAGTGAGCGGTCGAACAGGCTGAACACTGAAGCTTTCTTT. Amino acids: CASSERSNRLNTEAFF.

The chain recombines TRBV2 with TRBJ2-7; 7 positions agree with TRBD2. V shed 7 bases, J shed 2 bases, and the junction held 11 bases outside the gene matches. The CDR3 covers 15 residues. Per germline, CDR1 SNHLY and CDR2 FYNNEI. The CDR3 nucleotides read TGTGCCAGCAACGGGGGGAAAGGATTGGCCTACGAGCAGTACTTC. It yields the protein CASNGGKGLAYEQYF. Supplemented by reference TRBV2 and TRBJ2-7, the full variable domain reads EPEVTQTPSHQVTQMGQEVILRCVPISNHLYFYWYRQILGQKVEFLVSFYNNEISEKSEIFDDQFSVERPDGSNFTLKIRSTKLEDSAMYFCASNGGKGLAYEQYFGPGTRLTVT.